The rows below give T cell receptor beta chains drawn from one sample of a study of PD-L1 blockade in urothelial cancer. Using immunoSEQ multiplex PCR, the repertoire was profiled, and TCRdb retains in-frame clones only, with some absent. The repertoire holds 55,000 to 85,000 clones, with 84% as singletons. This specimen consisted of PBMCs, obtained around atezolizumab (anti-PD-L1) treatment. The receptors were sampled from a woman in her 70s with urothelial cancer. Each CDR3 is given with its conserved first and last residue. Each record gives: V gene, clone size, CDR3 protein. The listing skips clone size in some rows; elsewhere it reads once, few, many or a size class.

TRBV5-1,NA,CASSLVGQGANGNTIYF
TRBV5-1,NA,CASSLQGPSSGNTIYF
TRBV29-1,NA,CSVERGPSGSMRETQYF
TRBV4-2,NA,CASTLLHTGELFF
TRBV30,NA,CAWSVRTGISGNTIYF
TRBV2,NA,CASSVISYEQYF
TRBV9,once,CASSVGRNTGELFF
TRBV5-1,NA,CASSLDRNYGYTF
TRBV7-9,NA,CASRDVGGYNEQYF
TRBV27,NA,CASSLGPGQGAGSYNEQFF
TRBV6-8,NA,CASWPSGGSTDTQYF
TRBV28,NA,CASRFTGTEAQYF
TRBV18,NA,CASSPRLVWGPGNTIYF
TRBV4-1,NA,CASSKEYGGVHEQYF
TRBV4-1,few,CASSHVAGEGDNEQFF
TRBV6-9,once,CASSYLRDRYTF
TRBV7-2,NA,CASSLGAGGSYGYTF
TRBV9,NA,CASSVLAGTDTQYF
TRBV5-1,NA,CASSLAGSGGASDTQYF
TRBV10-3,NA,CAIREGQGGQPQHF
TRBV19,NA,CASNGQSSYNEQFF
TRBV2,NA,CASRRRGGNTDTQYF
TRBV30,few,CAWSENYNQPQHF
TRBV7-2,NA,CASSLREGPSYEQYF
TRBV28,few,CASSLFGLAASTDTQYF